Reported below is one TCR beta chain. Its antigen is as yet unknown. These data come from a study of T cells in localized non-small cell lung cancer. This CDR3 region has 13 residues. Germline V gene data show CDR1 as SNHLY and CDR2 as FYNNEI. V shed 6 bases and J shed 3 bases, with 12 bases lying between them. Study-level points and caveats: In adjacent lung appeared a median around 55 of the top 100 tumor clones. Peak T cell clonality was found in uninvolved adjacent lung, exceeding tumor.

This table comes from immunoSEQ multiplex PCR, and its TCRdb copy is limited to in-frame clones, with some not included. The sample records about 33,000 clones, 75% to 90% being singletons. Sequenced here: peripheral blood, sampled before any cancer treatment. This clonotype originated in a man aged 40 to 75 with stage I lung adenocarcinoma. The gene calls are TRBV2 and TRBJ2-7, with D hard to call. CDR3: CASSPPGLYEQYF. CDR3 sequence (DNA): TGTGCCAGCAGCCCCCCGGGCCTCTACGAGCAGTACTTC.